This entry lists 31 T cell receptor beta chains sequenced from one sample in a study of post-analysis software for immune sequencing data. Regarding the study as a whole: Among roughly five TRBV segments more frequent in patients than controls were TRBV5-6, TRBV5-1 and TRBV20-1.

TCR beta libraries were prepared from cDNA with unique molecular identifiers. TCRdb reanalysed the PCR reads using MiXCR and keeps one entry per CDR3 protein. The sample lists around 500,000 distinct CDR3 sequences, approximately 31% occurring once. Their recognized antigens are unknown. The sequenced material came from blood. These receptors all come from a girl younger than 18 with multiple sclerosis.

CDR3 region: CASSLKYRDRNGYTF. The CDR3 DNA reads TGTGCCAGCAGCCTTAAGTACAGGGACAGAAATGGCTACACCTTC. The J gene is TRBJ1-2, the V gene TRBV3-1, with 7 bases matching TRBD1. Germline loops: CDR1 LGHDT, CDR2 YNNKEL (reference sequence). This CDR3 is built from 15 residues. Trimming cost V 4 bases and J 6 bases; bases outside gene matches: 11.

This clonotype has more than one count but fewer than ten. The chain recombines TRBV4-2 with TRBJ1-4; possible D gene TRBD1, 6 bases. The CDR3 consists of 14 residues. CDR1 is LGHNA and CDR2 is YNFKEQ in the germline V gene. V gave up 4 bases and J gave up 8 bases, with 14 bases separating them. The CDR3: CASSRLQGEEKLFF. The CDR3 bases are TGTGCCAGCAGCCGACTACAGGGTGAAGAAAAACTGTTTTTT.

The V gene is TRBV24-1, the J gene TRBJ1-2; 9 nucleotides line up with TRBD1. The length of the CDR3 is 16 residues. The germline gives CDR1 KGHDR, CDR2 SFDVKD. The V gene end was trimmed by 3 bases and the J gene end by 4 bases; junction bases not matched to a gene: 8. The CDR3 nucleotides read TGTGCCACCAGTGATGGGACAGGGAGTCGTACCTATGGCTACACCTTC. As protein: CATSDGTGSRTYGYTF.

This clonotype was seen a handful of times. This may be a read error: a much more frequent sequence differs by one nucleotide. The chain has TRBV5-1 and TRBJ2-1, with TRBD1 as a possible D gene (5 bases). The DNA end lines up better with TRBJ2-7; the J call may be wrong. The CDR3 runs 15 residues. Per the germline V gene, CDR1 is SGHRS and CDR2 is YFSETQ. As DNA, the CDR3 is TGCGCCAGCAGCAGGGGCAGGAGATCCTACAATGAGCAGTACTTC. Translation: CASSRGRRSYNEQYF.

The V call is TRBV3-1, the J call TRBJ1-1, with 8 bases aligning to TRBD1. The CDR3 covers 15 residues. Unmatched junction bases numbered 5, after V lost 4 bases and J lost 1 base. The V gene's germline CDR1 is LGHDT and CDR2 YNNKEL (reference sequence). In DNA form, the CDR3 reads TGTGCCAGCAGCCTTCTCGGACAGGGGAACACTGAAGCTTTCTTT. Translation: CASSLLGQGNTEAFF.

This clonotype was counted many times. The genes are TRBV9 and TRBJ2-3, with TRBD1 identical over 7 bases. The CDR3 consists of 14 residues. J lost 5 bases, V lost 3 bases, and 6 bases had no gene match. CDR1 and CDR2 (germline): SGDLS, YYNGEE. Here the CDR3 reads CASSGTNRGDTQYF. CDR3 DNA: TGTGCCAGCAGCGGAACCAACAGGGGAGATACGCAGTATTTT.

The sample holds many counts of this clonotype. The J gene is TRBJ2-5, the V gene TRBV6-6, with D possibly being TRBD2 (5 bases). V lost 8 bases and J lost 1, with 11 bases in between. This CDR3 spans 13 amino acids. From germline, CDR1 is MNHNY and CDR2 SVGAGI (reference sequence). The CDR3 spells CASVSAGQETQYF. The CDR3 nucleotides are TGTGCCAGCGTATCGGCGGGCCAAGAGACCCAGTACTTC.

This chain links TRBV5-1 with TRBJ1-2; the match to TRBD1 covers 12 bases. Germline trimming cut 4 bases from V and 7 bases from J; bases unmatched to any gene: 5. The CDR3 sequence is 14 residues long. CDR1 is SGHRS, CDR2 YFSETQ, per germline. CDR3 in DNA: TGCGCCAGCAGCGGGACAGGGGGCGCAGGTGGCTACACCTTC. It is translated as CASSGTGGAGGYTF.

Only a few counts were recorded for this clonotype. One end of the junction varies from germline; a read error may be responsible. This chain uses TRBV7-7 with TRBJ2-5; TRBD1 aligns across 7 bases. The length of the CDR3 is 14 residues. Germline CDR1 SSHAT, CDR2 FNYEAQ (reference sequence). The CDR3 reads CASSLDRYQETQYF. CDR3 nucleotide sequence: TGTGCTAGCAGCTTGGACAGGTACCAAGAGACCCAGTACTTC.

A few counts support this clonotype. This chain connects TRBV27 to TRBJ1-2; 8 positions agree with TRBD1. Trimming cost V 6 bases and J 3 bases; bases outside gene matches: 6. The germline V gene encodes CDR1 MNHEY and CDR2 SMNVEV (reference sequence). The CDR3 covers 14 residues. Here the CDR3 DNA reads TGTGCCAGCAGCCCCCAGGACAGGGACTATGGCTACACCTTC. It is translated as CASSPQDRDYGYTF.

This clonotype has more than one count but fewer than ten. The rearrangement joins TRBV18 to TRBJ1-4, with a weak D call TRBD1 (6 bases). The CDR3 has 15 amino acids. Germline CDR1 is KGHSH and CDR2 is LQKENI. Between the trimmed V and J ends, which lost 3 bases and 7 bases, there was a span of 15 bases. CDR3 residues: CASSPVTGGGEKLFF. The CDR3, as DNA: TGTGCCAGCTCACCCGTGACAGGCGGGGGTGAAAAACTGTTTTTT.

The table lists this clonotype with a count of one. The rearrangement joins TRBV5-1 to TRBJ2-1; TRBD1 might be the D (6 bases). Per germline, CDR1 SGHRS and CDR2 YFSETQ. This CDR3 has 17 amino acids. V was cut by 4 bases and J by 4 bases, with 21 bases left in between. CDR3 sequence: CASSRTAVTGPYNEQFF. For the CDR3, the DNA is TGCGCCAGCAGCCGTACAGCCGTTACAGGGCCGTACAATGAGCAGTTCTTC.

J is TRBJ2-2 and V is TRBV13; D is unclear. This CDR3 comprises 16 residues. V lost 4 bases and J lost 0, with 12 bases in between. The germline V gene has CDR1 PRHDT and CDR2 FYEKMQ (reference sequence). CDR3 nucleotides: TGTGCCAGCAGCTACCCGACACCGGCGAACACCGGGGAGCTGTTTTTT. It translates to CASSYPTPANTGELFF.

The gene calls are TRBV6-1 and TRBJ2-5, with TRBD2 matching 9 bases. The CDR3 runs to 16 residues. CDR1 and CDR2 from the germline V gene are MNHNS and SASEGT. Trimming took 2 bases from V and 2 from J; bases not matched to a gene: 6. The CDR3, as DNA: TGTGCCAGCAGTGAATTTAGCGGGGGACTACAAGAGACCCAGTACTTC. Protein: CASSEFSGGLQETQYF.

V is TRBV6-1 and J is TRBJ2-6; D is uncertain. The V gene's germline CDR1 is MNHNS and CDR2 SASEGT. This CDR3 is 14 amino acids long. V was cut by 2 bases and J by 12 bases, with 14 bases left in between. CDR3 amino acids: CASSERTASGVLTF. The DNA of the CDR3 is TGTGCCAGCAGTGAAAGAACGGCCTCCGGCGTCCTGACTTTC.

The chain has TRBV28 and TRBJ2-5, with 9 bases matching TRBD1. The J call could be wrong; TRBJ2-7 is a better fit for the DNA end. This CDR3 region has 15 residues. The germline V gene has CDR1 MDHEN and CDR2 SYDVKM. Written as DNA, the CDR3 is TGTGCCAGCAGTGCGCCGGGACAGGGTACATCCGAGCAGTACTTC. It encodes CASSAPGQGTSEQYF.

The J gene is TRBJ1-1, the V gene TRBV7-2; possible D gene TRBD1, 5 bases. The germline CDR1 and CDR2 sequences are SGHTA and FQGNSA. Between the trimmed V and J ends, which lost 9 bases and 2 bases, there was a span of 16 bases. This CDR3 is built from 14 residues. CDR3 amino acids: CASSATATNTEAFF. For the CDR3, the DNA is TGTGCCAGTTCGGCGACAGCCACTAACACTGAAGCTTTCTTT. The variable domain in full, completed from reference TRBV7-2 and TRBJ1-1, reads GAGVSQSPSNKVTEKGKDVELRCDPISGHTALYWYRQSLGQGLEFLIYFQGNSAPDKSGLPSDRFSAERTGGSVSTLTIQRTQQEDSAVYLCASSATATNTEAFFGQGTRLTVV.

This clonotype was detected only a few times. CDR3 sequence (DNA): TGCAGCGTCGACGACAGGGAGGACTATGGCTACACCTTC. Translated, it gives CSVDDREDYGYTF. This chain links TRBV29-1 with TRBJ1-2; TRBD1 aligns across 7 bases. The germline CDR1 and CDR2 sequences are SQVTM and ANQGSEA. The CDR3 spans 13 residues. Trimming took 6 bases from V and 3 from J; bases not matched to a gene: 7. The whole variable domain, remainder taken from reference TRBV29-1 and TRBJ1-2, is SAVISQKPSRDICQRGTSLTIQCQVDSQVTMMFWYRQQPGQSLTLIATANQGSEATYESGFVIDKFPISRPNLTFSTLTVSNMSPEDSSIYLCSVDDREDYGYTFGSGTRLTVV.

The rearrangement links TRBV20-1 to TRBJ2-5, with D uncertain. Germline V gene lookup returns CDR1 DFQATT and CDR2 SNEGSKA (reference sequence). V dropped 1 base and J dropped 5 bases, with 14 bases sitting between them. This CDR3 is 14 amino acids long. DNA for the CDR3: TGCAGTGCTAGAGGCGGCCCGCGAACGGAGACCCAGTACTTC. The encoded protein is CSARGGPRTETQYF.

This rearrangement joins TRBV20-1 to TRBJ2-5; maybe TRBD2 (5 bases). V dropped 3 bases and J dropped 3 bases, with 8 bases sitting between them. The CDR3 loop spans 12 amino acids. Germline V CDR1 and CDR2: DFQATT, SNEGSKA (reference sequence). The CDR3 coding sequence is TGCAGTGCTAGGAGCGGAGAAGAGACCCAGTACTTC. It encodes CSARSGEETQYF.

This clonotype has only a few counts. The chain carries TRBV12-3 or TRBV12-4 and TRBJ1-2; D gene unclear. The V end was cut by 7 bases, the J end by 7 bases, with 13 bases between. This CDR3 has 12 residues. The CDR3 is CASTWKRTGYTF. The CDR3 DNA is TGTGCCAGCACTTGGAAAAGGACTGGCTACACCTTC.

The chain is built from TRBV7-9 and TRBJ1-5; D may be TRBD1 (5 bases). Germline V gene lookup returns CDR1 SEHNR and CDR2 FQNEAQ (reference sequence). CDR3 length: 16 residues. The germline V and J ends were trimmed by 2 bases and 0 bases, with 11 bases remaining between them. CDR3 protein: CASSLMSGVSNQPQHF. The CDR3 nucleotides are TGTGCCAGCAGCTTAATGTCGGGGGTTAGCAATCAGCCCCAGCATTTT.

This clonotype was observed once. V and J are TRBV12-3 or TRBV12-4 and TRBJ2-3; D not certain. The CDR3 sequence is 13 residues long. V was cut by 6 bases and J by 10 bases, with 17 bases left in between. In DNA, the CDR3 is TGTGCCAGCAGCGGTGCCTCCGGGTCGTCGCAGTATTTT. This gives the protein CASSGASGSSQYF.

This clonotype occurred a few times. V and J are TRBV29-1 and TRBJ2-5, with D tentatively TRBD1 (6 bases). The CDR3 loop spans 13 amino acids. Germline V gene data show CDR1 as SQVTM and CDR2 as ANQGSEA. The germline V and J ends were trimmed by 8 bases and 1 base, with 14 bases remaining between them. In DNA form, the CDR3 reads TGCAGCCTCAATACAGGGATCCAAGAGACCCAGTACTTC. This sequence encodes CSLNTGIQETQYF.

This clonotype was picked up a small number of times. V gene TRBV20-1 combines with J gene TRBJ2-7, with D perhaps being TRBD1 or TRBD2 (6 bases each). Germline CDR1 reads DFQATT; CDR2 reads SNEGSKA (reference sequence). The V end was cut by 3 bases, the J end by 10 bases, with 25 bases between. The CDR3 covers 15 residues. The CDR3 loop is CSASQGQSPPGAQYF. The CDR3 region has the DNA TGCAGTGCTAGCCAAGGCCAGTCCCCCCCGGGGGCCCAGTACTTC.

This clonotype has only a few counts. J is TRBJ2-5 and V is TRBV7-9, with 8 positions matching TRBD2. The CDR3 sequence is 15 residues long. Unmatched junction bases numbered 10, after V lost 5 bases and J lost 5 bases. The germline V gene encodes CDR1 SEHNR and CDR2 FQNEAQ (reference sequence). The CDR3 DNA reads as TGTGCCAGCAGCCTAAGGCGGACTAGCAGTGAGACCCAGTACTTC. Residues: CASSLRRTSSETQYF. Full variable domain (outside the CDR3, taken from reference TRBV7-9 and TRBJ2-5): DTGVSQNPRHKITKRGQNVTFRCDPISEHNRLYWYRQTLGQGPEFLTYFQNEAQLEKSRLLSDRFSAERPKGSFSTLEIQRTEQGDSAMYLCASSLRRTSSETQYFGPGTRLLVL.

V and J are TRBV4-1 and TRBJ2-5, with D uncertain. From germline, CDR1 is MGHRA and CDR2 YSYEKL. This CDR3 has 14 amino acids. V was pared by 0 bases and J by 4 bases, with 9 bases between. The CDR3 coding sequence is TGCGCCAGCAGCCAAGATCCATTTTCAGAGACCCAGTACTTC. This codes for CASSQDPFSETQYF.

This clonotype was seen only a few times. For the CDR3, the DNA is TGCAGTGCTTCTCGGGGGTGGCCGGCCCCAGATACGCAGTATTTT. This gives the protein CSASRGWPAPDTQYF. The V call is TRBV20-1, the J call TRBJ2-3; possibly TRBD2 for D (6 bases). The germline CDR1 and CDR2 sequences are DFQATT and SNEGSKA (reference sequence). The V and J ends lost 5 bases and 4 bases respectively, with 19 bases between them. CDR3 size: 15 residues.

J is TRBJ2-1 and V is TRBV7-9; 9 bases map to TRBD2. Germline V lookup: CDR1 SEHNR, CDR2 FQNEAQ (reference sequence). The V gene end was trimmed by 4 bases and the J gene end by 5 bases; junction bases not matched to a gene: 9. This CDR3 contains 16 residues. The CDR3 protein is CASSSPGTSRNNEQFF. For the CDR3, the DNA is TGTGCCAGCAGCTCCCCCGGGACTAGCAGAAACAATGAGCAGTTCTTC.

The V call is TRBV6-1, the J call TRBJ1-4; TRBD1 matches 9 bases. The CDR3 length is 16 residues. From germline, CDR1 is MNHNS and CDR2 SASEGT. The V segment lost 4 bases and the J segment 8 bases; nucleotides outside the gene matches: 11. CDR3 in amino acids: CASSATPQGAGEKLFF. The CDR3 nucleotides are TGTGCCAGCAGTGCCACCCCACAGGGGGCAGGGGAAAAACTGTTTTTT.

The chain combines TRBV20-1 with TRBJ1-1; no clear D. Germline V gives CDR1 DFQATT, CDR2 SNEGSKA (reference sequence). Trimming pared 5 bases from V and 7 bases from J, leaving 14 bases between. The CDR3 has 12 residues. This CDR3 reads CSAATRVYEAFF. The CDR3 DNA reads TGCAGTGCTGCAACCCGGGTCTATGAAGCTTTCTTT.